This T cell receptor (beta chain) was sequenced during a study of PD-L1 blockade in urothelial cancer. Time point here: pretreatment peripheral blood. The V segment lost 4 bases and the J segment 5 bases; nucleotides outside the gene matches: 7. CDR3 length: 14 amino acids. Germline values: CDR1 MNHEY, CDR2 SVGAGI. TCRdb keeps only in-frame clones here, not all; method: immunoSEQ multiplex PCR. The sample lists more than 55,000 clones, 75% to 85% occurring once. The sequence was collected from a man in his 70s with urothelial cancer. The chain couples TRBV6-5 to TRBJ2-7; 8 bases are a match to TRBD2. The source material was PBMCs, sampled around atezolizumab (anti-PD-L1) treatment. The CDR3: CASSSPGGGNEQYF. CDR3 DNA: TGTGCCAGCAGTTCCCCCGGGGGGGGGAACGAGCAGTACTTC.